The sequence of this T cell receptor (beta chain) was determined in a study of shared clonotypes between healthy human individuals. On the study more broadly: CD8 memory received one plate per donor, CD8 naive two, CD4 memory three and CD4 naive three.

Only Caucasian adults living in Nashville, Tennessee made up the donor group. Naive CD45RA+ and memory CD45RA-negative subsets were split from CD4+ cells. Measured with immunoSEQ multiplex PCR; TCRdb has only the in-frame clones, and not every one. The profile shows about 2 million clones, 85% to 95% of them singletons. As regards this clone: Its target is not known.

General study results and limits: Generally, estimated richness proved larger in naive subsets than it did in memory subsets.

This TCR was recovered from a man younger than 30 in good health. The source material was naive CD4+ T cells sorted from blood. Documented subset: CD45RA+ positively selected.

DNA for the CDR3: TGTGCCAGCAGCCTGGAGGGACGGATTAATTCACCCCTCCACTTT. This encodes CASSLEGRINSPLHF. The gene calls are TRBV5-4 and TRBJ1-6; the D gene is possibly TRBD1 (5 bases). Trimming pared 4 bases from V and 6 bases from J, leaving 14 bases between. The CDR3 runs to 15 residues. CDR1 and CDR2 from the germline V gene are SGHNT and YYREEE (reference sequence).